A single sample gave rise to the 23 T cell receptor beta chains below, sequenced in a study of OX40 agonist ivuxolimab in advanced cancers. Method: immunoSEQ multiplex PCR; TCRdb's copy keeps in-frame clones and lacks some. Of tens of thousands of clones listed, roughly 79% were seen once; the top ten hold about 34%. This specimen was CD4+ or CD8+ T cells sorted from blood, taken in a trial of the OX40 agonist ivuxolimab. All receptors derive from an adult with an advanced solid tumor such as melanoma, head and neck, liver or kidney cancer.

This rearrangement joins TRBV6-5 to TRBJ2-1; D is unresolved. CDR1 is MNHEY and CDR2 is SVGAGI in the germline V gene. The CDR3 loop spans 13 amino acids. The germline V and J ends were trimmed by 4 bases and 5 bases, with 9 bases remaining between them. CDR3 sequence: CASSFSRDNEQFF. The CDR3 nucleotides are TGTGCCAGCAGTTTTTCACGAGACAATGAGCAGTTCTTC.

The rearrangement uses TRBV27 and TRBJ2-2; D is perhaps TRBD1 (5 bases). Trimming pared 3 bases from V and 3 bases from J, leaving 11 bases between. CDR3 length: 15 residues. CDR1 is MNHEY, CDR2 SMNVEV, per germline (reference sequence). CDR3: CASSFAGWYTGELFF. The CDR3 DNA reads TGTGCCAGCAGTTTTGCAGGGTGGTACACCGGGGAGCTGTTTTTT.

The rearrangement links TRBV10-3 to TRBJ1-2, with 7 bases lining up with TRBD1. V shed 3 bases and J 4 bases; nucleotides not matched to a gene: 8. The CDR3 loop spans 15 amino acids. Germline-derived CDR1 and CDR2 are ENHRY and SYGVKD. The CDR3 region is CAISDGSDRTYGYTF. In DNA, the CDR3 is TGTGCCATCAGTGACGGGTCGGACAGGACCTATGGCTACACCTTC.

The genes are TRBV13 and TRBJ2-5, with a weak D call TRBD2 (6 bases). The J call may be wrong; the DNA end is better matched by TRBJ2-7. CDR3 size: 15 residues. Germline V gives CDR1 PRHDT, CDR2 FYEKMQ (reference sequence). In DNA form, the CDR3 reads TGTGCCAGCAGCTTAGAGGAGGGGTACTCCTACGAGCAGTACTTC. This encodes CASSLEEGYSYEQYF.

The V and J genes are TRBV4-1 and TRBJ2-3; either TRBD1 or TRBD2 may supply D (6 bases each). Germline V gene sequence: CDR1 MGHRA, CDR2 YSYEKL. The V end lost 0 bases, the J end lost 4 bases, and 14 bases lay between the germline ends. The CDR3 is 16 residues long. DNA of the CDR3: TGCGCCAGCAGCCAAGAAGGGGGGCAAAGGCCAGATACGCAGTATTTT. Its translation is CASSQEGGQRPDTQYF.

This clone rates as medium-sized. The V gene is TRBV4-1, the J gene TRBJ2-5; D is perhaps TRBD2 (5 bases). The germline gives CDR1 MGHRA, CDR2 YSYEKL. The CDR3 contains 15 residues. Trimming stripped 1 base from V and 9 bases from J, with 18 bases between. CDR3 sequence (DNA): TGCGCCAGCAGCCAAGGAGTTGAGGGAGCCTTGGCCCAGTACTTC. It specifies CASSQGVEGALAQYF.

This clone has more than one count but fewer than ten. The genes are TRBV7-9 and TRBJ1-1, with no clear D. Germline CDR1 and CDR2: SEHNR and FQNEAQ (reference sequence). The CDR3 spans 14 residues. The ends were cut back, 1 base at V and 4 bases at J, with 10 bases in the middle. Here the CDR3 DNA reads TGTGCCAGCAGCTTAGTCTTAGAGGGCACTGAAGCTTTCTTT. The encoded protein is CASSLVLEGTEAFF.

J is TRBJ2-1 and V is TRBV20-1; no clear D gene. Germline V CDR1 and CDR2: DFQATT, SNEGSKA (reference sequence). CDR3 length: 10 amino acids. V gave up 1 base and J gave up 10 bases, with 5 bases separating them. The CDR3 DNA sequence: TGCAGTGCTAGAGTTTGGGAGCAGTTCTTC. It codes for CSARVWEQFF.

The chain recombines TRBV5-8 with TRBJ2-1, with 10 bases identical to TRBD1. Germline V gene data show CDR1 as SGHTS and CDR2 as YDEGEE. V gave up 4 bases and J gave up 3 bases; unmatched junction bases: 4. The CDR3 covers 15 residues. The chain's CDR3 is CASSPGDRGYNEQFF. The CDR3 region has the DNA TGTGCCAGCAGCCCAGGGGACAGGGGCTACAATGAGCAGTTCTTC.

This rearrangement joins TRBV10-3 to TRBJ2-7, with D unresolved. V was shortened by 3 bases and J by 6 bases, with 15 bases between the two germline ends. The CDR3 covers 14 residues. The germline V gene encodes CDR1 ENHRY and CDR2 SYGVKD. CDR3 DNA sequence: TGTGCCATCAGTGATGTGGCCGACCTTAGCGAGCAGTACTTC. This translates into CAISDVADLSEQYF.

This rearrangement joins TRBV20-1 to TRBJ2-2; no clear D gene. The germline V gene has CDR1 DFQATT and CDR2 SNEGSKA (reference sequence). With 6 bases removed from V and 7 bases from J, the gap between germline ends came to 9 bases. This CDR3 region has 11 residues. The CDR3 region is CSAPRDGELFF. The CDR3 nucleotides read TGCAGTGCCCCTCGAGACGGGGAGCTGTTTTTT.

This chain joins TRBV29-1 and TRBJ2-1; D ambiguous. Looked up from germline, CDR1 is SQVTM and CDR2 is ANQGSEA. Trimming shortened V by 2 bases and J by 4 bases, and 6 bases separated the two germline ends. There are 12 residues in the CDR3. CDR3 in DNA: TGCAGCGTTGAACTCCGTTACAATGAGCAGTTCTTC. Translated, it gives CSVELRYNEQFF.

This chain connects TRBV5-1 to TRBJ2-7, with TRBD1 matching over 11 bases. CDR3 length equals 15 residues. CDR1 and CDR2 from the germline V gene are SGHRS and YFSETQ. With V trimmed by 4 bases and J by 3 bases, 6 bases remained unmatched. CDR3: CASSAGQGAVYEQYF. The DNA for the CDR3 is TGCGCCAGCAGCGCTGGACAGGGGGCTGTCTACGAGCAGTACTTC.

This clone was recorded once. Other DNA variants within this sample encode the same CDR3. This chain links TRBV6-5 with TRBJ2-5, with a possible D match to TRBD2 (6 bases). Germline loops: CDR1 MNHEY, CDR2 SVGAGI. This CDR3 region has 15 residues. V lost 0 bases and J lost 2, with 10 bases in between. In nucleotides, the CDR3 is TGTGCCAGCAGTTACTCCGCGGGACCACAAGAGACCCAGTACTTC. Residues: CASSYSAGPQETQYF.

CDR3 DNA: TGCGCCAGCAGCTTTTCCGGGACAGGCTACGAGCAGTACTTC. Its translation: CASSFSGTGYEQYF. The gene calls are TRBV5-1 and TRBJ2-7, with 8 positions matching TRBD1. Trimming at V came to 2 bases and at J to 3 bases, leaving 4 bases not matched to a gene. Looked up from germline, CDR1 is SGHRS and CDR2 is YFSETQ. The CDR3 length is 14 residues.

V is TRBV5-1 and J is TRBJ2-1; tentative D call: TRBD2 (7 bases). This CDR3 has 15 residues. V was shortened by 3 bases and J by 7 bases, with 17 bases between the two germline ends. Germline loops: CDR1 SGHRS, CDR2 YFSETQ. CDR3 region: CASSYRGAPFNEQFF. The CDR3 region has the DNA TGCGCCAGCAGCTACCGGGGGGCCCCTTTTAATGAGCAGTTCTTC.

This clone showed up just once. The rearrangement links TRBV7-3 to TRBJ2-3; no clear D. V gave up 1 base and J gave up 2 bases, with 7 bases separating them. This CDR3 region has 14 residues. CDR1 is SGHTA, CDR2 FQGTGA, per germline. CDR3 region: CASSLSPATDTQYF. In nucleotides, the CDR3 is TGTGCCAGCAGCTTAAGTCCTGCCACAGATACGCAGTATTTT.

This chain links TRBV2 with TRBJ2-1, with 10 nucleotides matching TRBD1. From germline, CDR1 is SNHLY and CDR2 FYNNEI. V lost 6 bases to trimming and J lost 0 bases; unmatched junction nucleotides: 8. The length of the CDR3 is 17 residues. CDR3 loop: CASRAPGQGNSYNEQFF. Here the CDR3 DNA reads TGTGCCAGCAGAGCACCGGGACAGGGGAACTCCTACAATGAGCAGTTCTTC.

The chain couples TRBV30 to TRBJ2-3; 8 positions match TRBD1. The CDR3 has 13 amino acids. Germline V gene data show CDR1 as GTSNPN and CDR2 as SVGIG (reference sequence). J gave up 8 bases and V 8 bases, and 12 bases lay outside the gene matches. CDR3: CAGGSQGAGTQYF. CDR3 DNA sequence: TGTGCCGGGGGAAGTCAGGGGGCTGGTACGCAGTATTTT.

The V gene is TRBV5-1, the J gene TRBJ2-1; either TRBD1 or TRBD2 may supply D (5 bases each). Germline CDR1 and CDR2: SGHRS and YFSETQ. The ends were cut back, 0 bases at V and 0 bases at J, with 10 bases in the middle. This CDR3 is 16 amino acids long. DNA of the CDR3: TGCGCCAGCAGCTTGGGGGGGAGAAGCTCCTACAATGAGCAGTTCTTC. It specifies CASSLGGRSSYNEQFF.

V and J are TRBV28 and TRBJ2-7; 7 bases agree with TRBD1. The CDR3 is made up of 14 amino acids. The germline V gene has CDR1 MDHEN and CDR2 SYDVKM. Trimming at V came to 3 bases and at J to 4 bases, leaving 6 bases not matched to a gene. The CDR3 region is CASSLARGIYEQYF. For the CDR3, the DNA is TGTGCCAGCAGTTTGGCCAGGGGGATTTACGAGCAGTACTTC.

V and J are TRBV9 and TRBJ2-3; 7 positions match TRBD1. CDR3 length equals 14 residues. CDR1 SGDLS and CDR2 YYNGEE come from the germline V gene. The junction had 3 bases not matched to a gene; V was cut back by 2 bases and J by 3 bases. CDR3 in DNA: TGTGCCAGCAGCGTTGGACAGGTAACAGATACGCAGTATTTT. It is translated as CASSVGQVTDTQYF.

This clone was seen once. This chain links TRBV11-1 with TRBJ1-5, with a possible D match to TRBD1 (6 bases). Germline V gives CDR1 SGHAT, CDR2 FQDESV (reference sequence). The CDR3 is 16 residues long. V dropped 5 bases and J dropped 7 bases, with 21 bases sitting between them. Written as DNA, the CDR3 is TGTGCCAGCAGCGAATACGGCGGGGGCGCGGGACAGCCCCAGCATTTT. This codes for CASSEYGGGAGQPQHF.